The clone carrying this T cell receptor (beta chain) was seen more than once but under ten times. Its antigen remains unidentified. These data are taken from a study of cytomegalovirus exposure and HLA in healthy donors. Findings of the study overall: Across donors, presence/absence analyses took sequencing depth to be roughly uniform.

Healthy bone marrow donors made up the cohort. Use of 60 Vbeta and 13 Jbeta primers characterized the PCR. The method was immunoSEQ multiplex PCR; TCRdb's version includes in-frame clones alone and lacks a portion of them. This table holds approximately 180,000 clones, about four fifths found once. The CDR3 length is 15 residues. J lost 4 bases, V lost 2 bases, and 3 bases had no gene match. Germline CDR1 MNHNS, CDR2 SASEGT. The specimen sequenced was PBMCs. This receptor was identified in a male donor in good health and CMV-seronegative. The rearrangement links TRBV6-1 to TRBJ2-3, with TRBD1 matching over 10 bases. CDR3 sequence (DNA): TGTGCCAGCAGTGAATGGGACAGGGGCTCAGATACGCAGTATTTT. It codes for CASSEWDRGSDTQYF.